Shown below are 18 T cell receptor beta chains from a single sample sequenced in a study of T cell responses to AZD1222 COVID-19 vaccine. Clones were sequenced by immunoSEQ multiplex PCR, and TCRdb holds only the in-frame ones, with some missing. The sample lists about 140,000 clones; 85% to 95% were seen once. Source: peripheral blood, taken after recovery from COVID-19. The source of these receptors is an adult who had recovered from COVID-19.

The CDR3 region has the DNA TGTGCCAGCACTCCAGGGACTCACAATGAGCAGTTCTTC. This gives the protein CASTPGTHNEQFF. The chain links TRBV9 to TRBJ2-1; tentatively, D is TRBD2 (6 bases). The CDR3 extends over 13 amino acids. V was shortened by 6 bases and J by 5 bases, with 12 bases between the two germline ends. Germline CDR1 and CDR2: SGDLS and YYNGEE.

The J gene is TRBJ1-2, the V gene TRBV2; TRBD1 matches 8 bases. The CDR3 is 14 amino acids. The V segment lost 2 bases and the J segment 2 bases; nucleotides outside the gene matches: 1. Germline V lookup: CDR1 SNHLY, CDR2 FYNNEI. The CDR3 loop reads CASSEQGANYGYTF. The CDR3, as DNA: TGTGCCAGCAGTGAACAGGGGGCGAACTATGGCTACACCTTC.

V gene TRBV6-5 combines with J gene TRBJ2-7; TRBD1 aligns across 8 bases. V lost 7 bases, J lost 1 base, and 9 bases stayed unmatched. The CDR3 loop spans 15 amino acids. Germline CDR1 and CDR2: MNHEY and SVGAGI. The CDR3 DNA reads TGTGCCAGCATGGCTCCGGGACAGGTTTCCTACGAGCAGTACTTC. Protein product: CASMAPGQVSYEQYF.

The genes are TRBV6-4 and TRBJ1-2; 7 nucleotides align to TRBD1. The germline V gene encodes CDR1 MRHNA and CDR2 SNTAGT. CDR3 length: 15 residues. V shed 5 bases, J shed 6 bases, and the junction held 12 bases outside the gene matches. The CDR3 region has the DNA TGTGCCAGCAGTAAGACAGGGCCGGTCGTTCATGGCTACACCTTC. Translation gives CASSKTGPVVHGYTF.

The chain has TRBV5-1 and TRBJ2-7, with D unclear. Germline V lookup: CDR1 SGHRS, CDR2 YFSETQ. The CDR3 sequence is 13 residues long. Trimming took off 0 bases at V and 6 bases at J, with 10 bases between the two ends. CDR3 DNA: TGCGCCAGCAGCTTGGCTGGCCGGAGCGAGCAGTACTTC. It specifies CASSLAGRSEQYF.

This clone was observed a single time. The J gene is TRBJ2-1, the V gene TRBV27, with TRBD2 matching over 10 bases. Germline values: CDR1 MNHEY, CDR2 SMNVEV (reference sequence). The CDR3 is 15 residues long. V was pared by 5 bases and J by 2 bases, with 3 bases of the junction left unmatched. CDR3 bases: TGTGCCAGCAGTGAAGGGACTAGCGCCTACAATGAGCAGTTCTTC. Translation: CASSEGTSAYNEQFF.

The V and J genes are TRBV27 and TRBJ2-5, with D uncertain. This CDR3 contains 14 residues. From germline, CDR1 is MNHEY and CDR2 SMNVEV (reference sequence). Trimming took 5 bases from V and 2 from J, leaving 12 bases between them. The CDR3 nucleotides read TGTGCCAGCAGTAGAAAAAGCGTACAAGAGACCCAGTACTTC. This encodes CASSRKSVQETQYF.

The chain combines TRBV19 with TRBJ2-3; unclear D gene. The CDR3 has 14 amino acids. Per the germline V gene, CDR1 is LNHDA and CDR2 is SQIVND (reference sequence). V gave up 5 bases and J gave up 8 bases, with 17 bases separating them. CDR3 sequence (DNA): TGTGCCAGTAGTCGTAAGATGGGGTCGGGTACGCAGTATTTT. This codes for CASSRKMGSGTQYF.

The chain couples TRBV3-1 (or the pseudogene TRBV3-2) to TRBJ1-1; tentative D call: TRBD1 (6 bases). CDR1 LGHDT and CDR2 YNNKEL come from the germline V gene (reference sequence). The CDR3 spans 15 residues. With 0 bases removed from V and 0 bases from J, the gap between germline ends came to 8 bases. CDR3: CASSQDGQLNTEAFF. The CDR3 DNA is TGTGCCAGCAGCCAAGATGGACAGCTGAACACTGAAGCTTTCTTT.

The J gene is TRBJ1-1, the V gene TRBV18; D gene ambiguous. V was pared by 3 bases and J by 8 bases, with 10 bases between. The CDR3 runs to 12 residues. Looked up from germline, CDR1 is KGHSH and CDR2 is LQKENI. CDR3 sequence reads: CASSPRREEAFF. The CDR3 nucleotides read TGTGCCAGCTCACCGCGGAGGGAGGAAGCTTTCTTT.

V and J are TRBV5-1 and TRBJ1-1; possible D gene TRBD1, 6 bases. Germline values: CDR1 SGHRS, CDR2 YFSETQ. Trimming stripped 2 bases from V and 5 bases from J, with 10 bases between. The CDR3 spans 13 residues. CDR3 amino acids: CASSLEGETEAFF. In DNA form, the CDR3 reads TGCGCCAGCAGCTTAGAGGGGGAAACTGAAGCTTTCTTT.

The rearrangement joins TRBV10-1 to TRBJ1-1; 8 nucleotides match TRBD1. The germline CDR1 and CDR2 sequences are WNHNN and SYGVQD (reference sequence). Germline trimming cut 1 base from V and 5 bases from J; bases unmatched to any gene: 0. The CDR3 is 13 amino acids. In nucleotides, the CDR3 is TGCGCCAGCAGTGAGTACAGGGGGACTGAAGCTTTCTTT. Its translation is CASSEYRGTEAFF.

V is TRBV27 and J is TRBJ1-1, with 7 positions matching TRBD1. Germline CDR1 MNHEY, CDR2 SMNVEV (reference sequence). V shed 2 bases, J shed 8 bases, and the junction held 5 bases outside the gene matches. This CDR3 has 13 residues. In DNA, the CDR3 is TGTGCCAGCAGTTTAGGGACAGCCAGCGAAGCTTTCTTT. Protein sequence: CASSLGTASEAFF.

This rearrangement joins TRBV4-1 to TRBJ2-7; no clear D gene. The CDR3 has 13 amino acids. Germline values: CDR1 MGHRA, CDR2 YSYEKL. The ends were cut back, 0 bases at V and 6 bases at J, with 9 bases in the middle. DNA for the CDR3: TGCGCCAGCAGCCAAGATCGAGAGGTCGAGCAGTACTTC. Translation: CASSQDREVEQYF.

The V call is TRBV5-1, the J call TRBJ2-2, with 11 bases fitting TRBD1. The CDR3 loop spans 16 amino acids. Unmatched junction bases numbered 2, after V lost 0 bases and J lost 4 bases. The germline gives CDR1 SGHRS, CDR2 YFSETQ. This chain's CDR3 is CASSLGDRGSTGELFF. The CDR3 DNA follows: TGCGCCAGCAGCTTGGGGGACAGGGGGTCCACCGGGGAGCTGTTTTTT.

V gene TRBV28 combines with J gene TRBJ2-3; 12 bases line up with TRBD2. Trimming took 5 bases from V and 0 from J; bases not matched to a gene: 6. Germline V gene lookup returns CDR1 MDHEN and CDR2 SYDVKM. CDR3 size: 17 residues. Written as DNA, the CDR3 is TGTGCCAGCAGTCCAGGGACTAGCGGGTCTAGCACAGATACGCAGTATTTT. Its protein product is CASSPGTSGSSTDTQYF.

The V call is TRBV7-2, the J call TRBJ2-4; no clear D gene. The germline V gene encodes CDR1 SGHTA and CDR2 FQGNSA. The CDR3 is 17 amino acids. The ends were cut back, 1 base at V and 0 bases at J, with 13 bases in the middle. The CDR3 is CASSLGHSLVAKNIQYF. The CDR3 coding sequence is TGTGCCAGCAGCTTAGGACACAGCCTAGTAGCCAAAAACATTCAGTACTTC.

This clone was picked up one time. The chain joins TRBV11-2 to TRBJ2-7; TRBD2 is a possible D gene (6 bases). The CDR3 consists of 15 residues. Germline CDR1 SGHAT, CDR2 FQNNGV. The V and J ends lost 4 bases and 2 bases respectively, with 15 bases between them. The chain's CDR3 is CASSWRRGSTYEQYF. The CDR3 DNA follows: TGTGCCAGCAGCTGGCGGCGGGGTTCTACCTACGAGCAGTACTTC. The variable domain in full, completed from reference TRBV11-2 and TRBJ2-7, reads EAGVAQSPRYKIIEKRQSVAFWCNPISGHATLYWYQQILGQGPKLLIQFQNNGVVDDSQLPKDRFSAERLKGVDSTLKIQPAKLEDSAVYLCASSWRRGSTYEQYFGPGTRLTVT.